This passage covers 26 T cell receptor beta chains from one sample sequenced in a study of T-cell reconstitution after alpha-beta-depleted transplantation in children (dated by TCRdb to the mid-2010s). The library was generated by PCR. Sequencing relied on an Illumina HiSeq 2500. Molecular barcoding was employed in the preparation of TCR libraries, with unique molecular identifiers being used to normalize TCRbeta repertoire quantification. Starting from the raw public reads, TCRdb applied fastp trimming at Q25, assembled clones with MiXCR and retained in-frame beta chains. Rows merge per CDR3 protein into single entries with the most common DNA and genes. The sample includes approximately 650,000 distinct CDR3 sequences, with roughly 14% observed a single time. Together, the top ten hold 0.75% to 0.85% of the sample. In light of the paper, this sample's treatment or condition label describes: allogeneic hematopoietic cell transplantation with graft depleted of TCRalphabeta T cells and CD19 B cells.

Sequencing used PBMCs, obtained before TCRalphabeta/CD19-depleted stem cell transplant. These receptor sequences come from a girl between 2 and 10 years old with congenital amegakaryocytic thrombocytopenia, due to receive a stem cell transplant.

This rearrangement joins TRBV24-1 to TRBJ2-1; D is ambiguous. This CDR3 has 11 residues. The V gene lost 7 bases and the J gene lost 3 bases, with 3 bases spanning the gap. Germline lookup yields CDR1 KGHDR and CDR2 SFDVKD. The CDR3 coding sequence is TGTGCCACCAGCCTCTACAATGAGCAGTTCTTC. Its translation is CATSLYNEQFF.

This clonotype was recorded a few times. The chain couples TRBV5-1 to TRBJ2-6; no firm D call. Deletions cut 4 bases from V and 1 base from J, with 9 bases between. CDR3 length: 15 amino acids. Germline-derived CDR1 and CDR2 are SGHRS and YFSETQ. The CDR3 reads CASSHDLSGANVLTF. The CDR3 DNA is TGCGCCAGCAGCCATGACCTTTCTGGGGCCAACGTCCTGACTTTC.

There are many counts of this clonotype. V usage is TRBV5-1 and J usage is TRBJ2-1; either TRBD1 or TRBD2 may supply D (5 bases each). Germline assignment: CDR1 SGHRS and CDR2 YFSETQ. The V and J ends lost 2 bases and 6 bases respectively, with 12 bases between them. The CDR3 length is 14 residues. The CDR3 sequence is CASSLISGTNEQFF. The CDR3 region has the DNA TGCGCCAGCAGCTTAATCTCGGGGACCAATGAGCAGTTCTTC.

This chain connects TRBV20-1 to TRBJ2-7, with 8 bases aligning to TRBD1. This CDR3 has 16 residues. Germline V gene data show CDR1 as DFQATT and CDR2 as SNEGSKA (reference sequence). The V segment lost 1 base and the J segment 3 bases; nucleotides outside the gene matches: 11. The CDR3 coding sequence is TGCAGTGCTAGAGTTCGCGGGGACAGGAACCTCTACGAGCAGTACTTC. Translating it yields CSARVRGDRNLYEQYF.

This clonotype was seen repeatedly, ten times or more. The chain joins TRBV5-8 to TRBJ1-1; 7 bases are a match to TRBD1. With 1 base clipped from V and 1 base from J, the junction kept 4 bases outside the gene matches. The CDR3 has 15 residues. Germline CDR1 and CDR2: SGHTS and YDEGEE. The CDR3 DNA sequence: TGTGCCAGCAGCTTGATAGGGGGCGGGAACACTGAAGCTTTCTTT. Its translation is CASSLIGGGNTEAFF. The full variable domain, with the rest looked up from reference TRBV5-8 and TRBJ1-1, is EAGVTQSPTHLIKTRGQQATLRCSPISGHTSVYWYQQALGLGLQFLLWYDEGEERNRGNFPPRFSGRQFPNYSSELNVNALELEDSALYLCASSLIGGGNTEAFFGQGTRLTVV.

This clonotype has a handful of counts. J is TRBJ2-7 and V is TRBV5-1; 8 bases are shared with TRBD2. This CDR3 contains 15 residues. Trimming cost V 1 base and J 6 bases; bases outside gene matches: 9. Germline V gene sequence: CDR1 SGHRS, CDR2 YFSETQ. CDR3 sequence reads: CASSLRGGVNSEQYF. In DNA, the CDR3 is TGCGCCAGCAGCTTGCGGGGGGGCGTAAATAGCGAGCAGTACTTC.

The table lists this clonotype with a few counts. The chain links TRBV28 to TRBJ2-7; D perhaps matches TRBD1 (6 bases). The CDR3 is 17 amino acids. CDR1 is MDHEN and CDR2 is SYDVKM in the germline V gene. Trimming took 10 bases from V and 2 from J, leaving 27 bases between them. The CDR3 DNA follows: TGTGCCACCACCGCTACCCTATGGGGGCGGCAAACCTACGAGCAGTACTTC. Protein product: CATTATLWGRQTYEQYF. The variable domain in full, with the rest retrieved from reference TRBV28 and TRBJ2-7, is DVKVTQSSRYLVKRTGEKVFLECVQDMDHENMFWYRQDPGLGLRLIYFSYDVKMKEKGDIPEGYSVSREKKERFSLILESASTNQTSMYLCATTATLWGRQTYEQYFGPGTRLTVT.

This clonotype was recorded a few times. The chain uses TRBV28 and TRBJ1-2, with D hard to call. The CDR3 length is 14 residues. With 5 bases removed from V and 2 bases from J, the gap between germline ends came to 12 bases. CDR1 is MDHEN, CDR2 SYDVKM, per germline. The CDR3 reads CASSPFDTNYGYTF. CDR3 in DNA: TGTGCCAGCAGTCCCTTCGACACCAACTATGGCTACACCTTC.

This clonotype occurred a few times. This chain's CDR3 is CASSPEGGTLHNEQFF. The CDR3 DNA reads TGTGCCAGCAGCCCCGAGGGGGGCACCCTCCACAATGAGCAGTTCTTC. The chain carries TRBV11-2 and TRBJ2-1; D assignment may be TRBD1 or TRBD2 (6 bases each). The germline gives CDR1 SGHAT, CDR2 FQNNGV. Deletions cut 5 bases from V and 5 bases from J, with 19 bases between. The CDR3 is 16 amino acids. Full variable domain (missing parts from reference TRBV11-2 and TRBJ2-1): EAGVAQSPRYKIIEKRQSVAFWCNPISGHATLYWYQQILGQGPKLLIQFQNNGVVDDSQLPKDRFSAERLKGVDSTLKIQPAKLEDSAVYLCASSPEGGTLHNEQFFGPGTRLTVL.

In this sample, this clonotype turned up a few times. This chain links TRBV19 with TRBJ2-1; D not resolved. Trimming took 3 bases from V and 4 from J, leaving 10 bases between them. Germline V gene sequence: CDR1 LNHDA, CDR2 SQIVND (reference sequence). The CDR3 is 14 residues long. The CDR3 DNA is TGTGCCAGTAGTATCACGGACCTTTACAATGAGCAGTTCTTC. It specifies CASSITDLYNEQFF.

A remark on this clonotype: A single base separates this from a much larger clone, so it may be a read error. This chain uses TRBV20-1 with TRBJ2-7; TRBD2 matches 12 bases. CDR3 length: 16 residues. Germline V gene data show CDR1 as DFQATT and CDR2 as SNEGSKA (reference sequence). The CDR3 loop reads CCASPSGRVSSYEQYF. The CDR3 bases are TGCTGTGCTAGCCCTAGCGGGAGGGTTAGCTCCTACGAGCAGTACTTC.

This clonotype was seen more than once but under ten times. V gene TRBV7-9 combines with J gene TRBJ2-7; D unclear. Deletions cut 5 bases from V and 0 bases from J, with 14 bases between. CDR1 SEHNR and CDR2 FQNEAQ come from the germline V gene (reference sequence). CDR3 length: 15 amino acids. CDR3 sequence: CASSPEATRSYEQYF. The CDR3 bases are TGTGCCAGCAGCCCCGAAGCGACACGCTCCTACGAGCAGTACTTC.

This clonotype was observed at least ten times. The CDR3 DNA is TGTGCCAGCGAACAGGGCAGGGGGGACAATGAGCAGTTCTTC. Amino acid sequence: CASEQGRGDNEQFF. The rearrangement joins TRBV12-3 or TRBV12-4 to TRBJ2-1; weak D call: TRBD1 (7 bases). V lost 8 bases and J lost 5, with 16 bases in between. The CDR3 has 14 residues.

Only a few counts were recorded for this clonotype. The chain combines TRBV10-1 with TRBJ2-5; 9 nucleotides match TRBD2. J lost 0 bases, V lost 2 bases, and 1 base had no gene match. The CDR3 consists of 15 residues. CDR1 and CDR2 (germline): WNHNN, SYGVQD (reference sequence). The chain's CDR3 is CASSELAGNQETQYF. DNA for the CDR3: TGCGCCAGCAGTGAGCTAGCGGGGAACCAAGAGACCCAGTACTTC.

This clonotype appeared a few times. The chain carries TRBV29-1 and TRBJ2-7; no clear D gene. Germline V lookup: CDR1 SQVTM, CDR2 ANQGSEA. With 6 bases removed from V and 0 bases from J, the gap between germline ends came to 9 bases. The CDR3 length is 12 residues. The CDR3 coding sequence is TGCAGCGTAGCGACAAACTCCTACGAGCAGTACTTC. This encodes CSVATNSYEQYF.

This clonotype was seen at least ten times. The V gene is TRBV12-3 or TRBV12-4, the J gene TRBJ2-1; D gene uncertain. The CDR3 runs to 12 residues. Trimming stripped 3 bases from V and 6 bases from J, with 6 bases between. CDR3 sequence: CASSLFVNEQFF. The CDR3, as DNA: TGTGCCAGCAGTTTGTTTGTCAATGAGCAGTTCTTC.

Points on this clonotype: This clone may be a read error of a much larger clone one base away. This sequence joins TRBV2 and TRBJ1-1, with TRBD1 matching 7 bases. The CDR3 is 14 residues long. Germline-derived CDR1 and CDR2 are SNHLY and FYNNEI. The CDR3 reads CTSSEVRGRDEAFF. In nucleotides, the CDR3 is TGTACCAGCAGTGAGGTCAGGGGGAGGGATGAAGCTTTCTTT.

This clonotype was counted a few times. The CDR3 DNA follows: TGTGCCAGCAGACACTCAATAGCGGTTCTTGGGGGGACCCAGTACTTC. Protein: CASRHSIAVLGGTQYF. This chain joins TRBV12-3 or TRBV12-4 and TRBJ2-5; D perhaps matches TRBD2 (6 bases). V gave up 6 bases and J gave up 7 bases, with 24 bases separating them. The CDR3 has 16 amino acids.

Details on this clonotype: A much more abundant neighbour one base away suggests this may be a read error. V gene TRBV5-1 combines with J gene TRBJ1-2, with unresolved D. From germline, CDR1 is SGHRS and CDR2 YFSETQ. V was clipped by 4 bases and J by 4 bases, with 17 bases between them. CDR3 length: 15 residues. The CDR3 DNA reads TGCGCCAGCAGCGAAGCCAGGACCGCTGTCTATGGCTACACCTTC. This sequence encodes CASSEARTAVYGYTF.

J is TRBJ2-4 and V is TRBV12-3 or TRBV12-4; D is perhaps TRBD2 (6 bases). This CDR3 has 14 residues. V lost 7 bases and J 2 bases, leaving 12 bases between the germline ends. The CDR3 nucleotides read TGTGCCAGCACCCTCGGCGGGACCAAAAACATTCAGTACTTC. This encodes CASTLGGTKNIQYF.

A few counts support this clonotype. J is TRBJ2-1 and V is TRBV20-1; TRBD2 is a possible D gene (6 bases). CDR1 is DFQATT, CDR2 SNEGSKA, per germline (reference sequence). V dropped 5 bases and J dropped 0 bases, with 17 bases sitting between them. This CDR3 region has 16 residues. The CDR3 protein is CSAPSPKRASYNEQFF. In DNA, the CDR3 is TGCAGTGCTCCTTCCCCGAAGCGGGCCTCCTACAATGAGCAGTTCTTC.

A few counts support this clonotype. This chain links TRBV12-3 or TRBV12-4 with TRBJ2-6; D not resolved. The CDR3 runs 15 residues. V was pared by 0 bases and J by 4 bases, with 7 bases between. CDR3 loop: CASSLAADGANVLTF. CDR3 in DNA: TGTGCCAGCAGTTTAGCGGCAGACGGGGCCAACGTCCTGACTTTC.

V is TRBV7-9 and J is TRBJ2-1; 8 positions agree with TRBD2. The V gene's germline CDR1 is SEHNR and CDR2 FQNEAQ (reference sequence). Trimming took 3 bases from V and 8 from J; bases not matched to a gene: 15. The CDR3 totals 17 residues. CDR3 bases: TGTGCCAGCAGCTTCCTGACTAGCGTGATTTTCGGCGATGAGCAGTTCTTC. As protein: CASSFLTSVIFGDEQFF.

This clonotype was seen a single time. A single base separates this from a much larger clone, so it may be a read error. The chain combines TRBV12-3 or TRBV12-4 with TRBJ1-4; 8 positions agree with TRBD1. This CDR3 is 14 amino acids long. The CDR3, as DNA: TGTGCCGGCAGAAGGAACAGGGGGGCTGCAAAACTGTTTTTT. Its protein is CAGRRNRGAAKLFF.

This clonotype has ten or more counts. CDR3 amino acids: CASSIDRYYEQYF. The CDR3 DNA is TGCGCCAGCAGCATTGACAGGTACTACGAGCAGTACTTC. This chain joins TRBV5-1 and TRBJ2-7; the D gene is possibly TRBD1 (6 bases). Per germline, CDR1 SGHRS and CDR2 YFSETQ. The CDR3 contains 13 residues. V was clipped by 4 bases and J by 3 bases, with 11 bases between them. Complete variable domain (other parts from reference TRBV5-1 and TRBJ2-7): KAGVTQTPRYLIKTRGQQVTLSCSPISGHRSVSWYQQTPGQGLQFLFEYFSETQRNKGNFPGRFSGRQFSNSRSEMNVSTLELGDSALYLCASSIDRYYEQYFGPGTRLTVT.

There are many counts of this clonotype. The chain employs TRBV29-1 and TRBJ1-1; weak D call: TRBD1 (6 bases). Trimming removed 6 bases from V and 1 base from J, with 21 bases in between. The length of the CDR3 is 16 residues. In germline, CDR1 is SQVTM, CDR2 ANQGSEA. The CDR3 nucleotides read TGCAGCGTATTAATTCCCAGGGGACATCCGAACACTGAAGCTTTCTTT. It specifies CSVLIPRGHPNTEAFF.